The source of this T cell receptor beta chain is a study of blood T cell repertoires in COVID-19 (dated by TCRdb to 2020 to 2021). With regard to the full study: Collaborator samples came from the United States, Italy and Spain and covered acute and convalescent phases of COVID-19. The prospective study material was composed of cDNA or gDNA derived from T cells, B-cell-depleted T cells, or PBMCs. Deeply sampled blood TCRbeta repertoires from subjects exposed to, actively infected with, or recovered from COVID-19 were included in the dataset. The repertoires were made available in a free public database intended to serve as a resource for research on the immune response to SARS-CoV-2. The samples were drawn from two sources: the first 160 participants of the ongoing ImmuneRACE study, and about 1,300 subjects contributed by 6 global collaborators. A de-identified subject ID, COVID-19 status, age in years and sex were almost always included in the sample metadata. Where available, HLA class I and class II types were obtained from metadata supplied by the sample provider rather than from assay-based typing.

The immunoSEQ Assay, a bias-controlled multiplex PCR, was used to amplify TCRbeta CDR3 regions from genomic DNA. Processing in the source paper ran as follows. Nucleated cell counts per sample were estimated from amplification of reference gene primers within the assay. To quantify the absolute abundance of each unique TCRbeta CDR3 rearrangement, sequence reads were collapsed and filtered. For each sample, productive Simpson clonality was calculated by taking the square root of Simpson's diversity index across productive rearrangements. Imported from immuneACCESS, the table was reduced by TCRdb to in-frame sequences with V and J called. These copies leave out some clones; in studies compared against another copy, an unresolved V gene accounts for under half, and the cause of the remainder is not known. The V and J calls and the clone size are those of that table, but D and trimming were determined from the DNA. This sample comprises about 180,000 clones, roughly 89% of them detected only once. Approximately 2.3% of the sample comes from the top ten.

On the study overall, not on this receptor specifically: The quantity of clinical and demographic metadata differed by source and by participant and was supplied without curation.

Enrolling through a virtual design, the prospective study's participants ranged in age from roughly 18 to 100 years and lived across about two dozen United States geographic areas. Cohort assignment in the prospective study relied on participant-reported clinical history from a screening survey and a study questionnaire. In the prospective study, mobile phlebotomists collected whole blood, serum and a nasopharyngeal or oropharyngeal swab from each participant. Prospective study participants could optionally give additional blood draws and questionnaires over an approximately two-month period. Prospective study blood samples were shipped either frozen or at room temperature before DNA extraction. Comments on this clone: What antigen it recognizes has not been identified. Base qualities are not provided; no much larger clone lies one nucleotide away.

V and J lose 5 bases and 0 bases, and a span of 13 bases separates them. The CDR3, from cysteine to phenylalanine, totals 15 residues. The sequence is cut down to CDR3 DNA, 45 bases in frame from base 1. Per the germline V gene, MNHEY is the CDR1 and SVGAGI is the CDR2. Material: PBMCs or T cells enriched from blood (not recorded which). The source of this sequence is a woman between 40 and 55 years old with acute COVID-19. This chain is built from TRBV6-5 and TRBJ1-1; TRBD1 might be the D gene, on 6 matching bases. CDR3 loop: CASSTYRTVNTEAFF. The bases read TGTGCCAGCAGTACGTACCGGACAGTGAACACTGAAGCTTTCTTT.